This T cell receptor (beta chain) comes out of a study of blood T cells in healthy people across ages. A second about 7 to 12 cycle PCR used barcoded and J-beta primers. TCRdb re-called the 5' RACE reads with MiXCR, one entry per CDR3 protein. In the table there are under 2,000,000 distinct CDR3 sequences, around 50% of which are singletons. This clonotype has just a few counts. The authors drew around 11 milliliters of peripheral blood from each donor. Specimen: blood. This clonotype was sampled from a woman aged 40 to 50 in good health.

The CDR3 sequence: CASSRGGGVGDTQYF. In DNA form, the CDR3 reads TGCGCCAGCTCAAGAGGAGGCGGGGTGGGAGATACGCAGTATTTT. The gene calls are TRBV10-2 and TRBJ2-3; perhaps TRBD2 as D (6 bases). Trimming removed 8 bases at V and 5 bases at J, with 20 bases between. The CDR3 loop spans 15 amino acids. In germline, CDR1 is WSHSY, CDR2 SAAADI.